The 8 T cell receptor beta chains below all came from one sample that was sequenced in a study of blood T cell repertoires in COVID-19. Some clones are missing from TCRdb's copy, which holds only in-frame ones; the method was immunoSEQ multiplex PCR. The sample gives under 300,000 clones, roughly 80% of which show up once; roughly 3.3% is in the top ten. The sample consisted of peripheral blood. Source of these receptors: a woman younger than 35 with acute or convalescent COVID-19.

The rearrangement links TRBV15 to TRBJ2-1; 12 positions match TRBD2. CDR3 length equals 16 residues. Germline V gene lookup returns CDR1 LNHNV and CDR2 YYDKDF (reference sequence). Trimming took 4 bases from V and 4 from J; bases not matched to a gene: 5. CDR3 sequence reads: CATSTWTSGIYNEQFF. Here the CDR3 DNA reads TGTGCCACCAGCACCTGGACTAGCGGGATTTACAATGAGCAGTTCTTC.

This clone has just a few counts. The CDR3 sequence: CASSQGAPHSGNTIYF. CDR3 DNA: TGCGCCAGCAGCCAAGGGGCCCCCCACTCTGGAAACACCATATATTTT. The chain recombines TRBV4-3 with TRBJ1-3; D remains ambiguous. V lost 1 base to trimming and J lost 0 bases, with 10 bases between them. Germline CDR1 LGHNA, CDR2 YSLEER. This CDR3 is built from 16 residues.

This chain's CDR3 is CASSRGLGTEAFF. CDR3 DNA: TGTGCCAGCAGCCGAGGGCTGGGCACTGAAGCTTTCTTT. The J gene is TRBJ1-1, the V gene TRBV11-3; no definite D call. CDR3 size: 13 residues. V was shortened by 5 bases and J by 4 bases, with 11 bases between the two germline ends. CDR1 SGHNT and CDR2 YENEEA come from the germline V gene.

V gene TRBV4-3 combines with J gene TRBJ2-5; possible D gene TRBD2, 5 bases. The CDR3 extends over 17 amino acids. Deletions cut 8 bases from V and 1 base from J, with 23 bases between. Germline V gene sequence: CDR1 LGHNA, CDR2 YSLEER. The chain's CDR3 is CASPRTARESGQETQYF. For the CDR3, the DNA is TGCGCCAGCCCCAGGACTGCTCGCGAGAGCGGCCAAGAGACCCAGTACTTC.

CDR3 residues: CSAREFNEQFF. CDR3 DNA: TGCAGTGCGAGGGAGTTCAATGAGCAGTTCTTC. The chain employs TRBV20-1 and TRBJ2-1; tentatively, D is TRBD2 (5 bases). Germline V CDR1 and CDR2: DFQATT, SNEGSKA (reference sequence). V lost 6 bases to trimming and J lost 6 bases, with 9 bases between them. The CDR3 is 11 residues long.

The chain recombines TRBV11-2 with TRBJ1-2; D remains unclear. In germline, CDR1 is SGHAT, CDR2 FQNNGV. V lost 5 bases, J lost 4 bases, and 11 bases lay in between. The CDR3 spans 13 residues. This CDR3 reads CASSLIRAYGYTF. CDR3 DNA sequence: TGTGCCAGCAGCCTGATAAGAGCCTATGGCTACACCTTC.

This clone was seen once. V usage is TRBV5-6 and J usage is TRBJ2-5; D is possibly TRBD2 (6 bases). V lost 5 bases to trimming and J lost 7 bases, with 15 bases between them. Germline CDR1 and CDR2: SGHDT and YYEEEE. The CDR3 sequence is 13 residues long. CDR3 DNA: TGTGCCAGCAGTAATGGGAGGACCGGGACCCAGTACTTC. Protein: CASSNGRTGTQYF.

The chain couples TRBV27 to TRBJ1-2; 7 nucleotides line up with TRBD1. Germline trimming cut 5 bases from V and 7 bases from J; bases unmatched to any gene: 4. This CDR3 contains 12 residues. CDR1 and CDR2 from the germline V gene are MNHEY and SMNVEV (reference sequence). CDR3 loop: CASSQGGFGYTF. The CDR3 nucleotides are TGTGCCAGCAGTCAAGGGGGCTTTGGCTACACCTTC.